What follows are 16 T cell receptor beta chains derived from one specimen sequenced in a study of cytomegalovirus exposure and HLA in healthy donors. The PCR was carried out with 60 Vbeta primers and 13 Jbeta primers. The assay was immunoSEQ multiplex PCR, and TCRdb's table has in-frame clones only and misses some. The sample consists of about 77,000 clones, around three quarters of them appearing once. Sequenced: PBMCs. These receptors came from a man aged 35-49 years in good health and CMV-seronegative.

About this clone itself: This sample includes further DNA sequences coding for the same CDR3. The genes are TRBV7-9 and TRBJ1-6, with TRBD1 matching 8 bases. Trimming removed 4 bases from V and 13 bases from J; junction bases left unmatched: 12. The CDR3 extends over 15 amino acids. In germline, CDR1 is SEHNR, CDR2 FQNEAQ (reference sequence). The CDR3 sequence is CASSSQGAGTSPLHF. For the CDR3, the DNA is TGTGCCAGCAGCTCCCAGGGGGCTGGTACTTCGCCCCTCCACTTT.

This clone was counted a single time. Mismatch with germline at one junction end may stem from a read error. This chain uses TRBV7-7 with TRBJ2-2; D is unclear. The germline gives CDR1 SSHAT, CDR2 FNYEAQ (reference sequence). CDR3 length: 13 amino acids. The CDR3 here is CASSLDVAGELFF. The CDR3 bases are TGTGCTAGCAGCCTAGATGTAGCCGGGGAGCTGTTTTTT.

V usage is TRBV9 and J usage is TRBJ2-5, with D maybe TRBD2 (6 bases). The germline V gene has CDR1 SGDLS and CDR2 YYNGEE. This CDR3 has 15 residues. Between the trimmed V and J ends, which lost 0 bases and 1 base, there was a span of 10 bases. The CDR3 spells CASSVVGGTQETQYF. Written as DNA, the CDR3 is TGTGCCAGCAGCGTAGTTGGGGGGACCCAAGAGACCCAGTACTTC.

The chain combines TRBV14 with TRBJ2-7; 9 bases line up with TRBD1. This CDR3 has 15 amino acids. The ends lost 3 bases at V and 2 bases at J; junction bases unmatched: 5. Germline-derived CDR1 and CDR2 are SGHDN and FVKESK. The CDR3 reads CASSQRTGATYEQYF. The CDR3 region has the DNA TGTGCCAGCAGCCAGAGGACAGGGGCAACCTACGAGCAGTACTTC.

The chain uses TRBV7-3 and TRBJ2-3; 16 nucleotides align to TRBD2. The CDR3 extends over 21 amino acids. Germline loops: CDR1 SGHTA, CDR2 FQGTGA. J gave up 0 bases and V 1 base, and 10 bases lay outside the gene matches. CDR3 loop: CASSLIWGLAGGPPSTDTQYF. The CDR3 DNA is TGTGCCAGCAGCTTAATCTGGGGACTAGCGGGGGGGCCCCCGAGCACAGATACGCAGTATTTT.

As DNA, the CDR3 is TGTGCCAGCAGCTTCAGAGGGAGCGATACGCAGTATTTT. It is translated as CASSFRGSDTQYF. The V and J genes are TRBV7-3 and TRBJ2-3, with a tentative D call TRBD2 (5 bases). V was shortened by 3 bases and J by 6 bases, with 10 bases between the two germline ends. The length of the CDR3 is 13 residues. Looked up from germline, CDR1 is SGHTA and CDR2 is FQGTGA.

The chain links TRBV7-6 to TRBJ1-1; D is unresolved. The CDR3 is made up of 15 amino acids. Germline V gene data show CDR1 as SGHVS and CDR2 as FNYEAQ. V was trimmed by 1 base and J by 3 bases, leaving 12 bases between them. The CDR3 is CASSLDRVSDTEAFF. The CDR3 region has the DNA TGTGCCAGCAGCTTAGATCGGGTGTCGGACACTGAAGCTTTCTTT.

The gene calls are TRBV5-1 and TRBJ1-5; unclear D gene. The CDR3 runs to 13 residues. V dropped 2 bases and J dropped 5 bases, with 8 bases sitting between them. Germline V gene lookup returns CDR1 SGHRS and CDR2 YFSETQ. CDR3 residues: CASSFAGDQPQHF. In nucleotides, the CDR3 is TGCGCCAGCAGCTTTGCAGGTGATCAGCCCCAGCATTTT.

This clone has more than one count but fewer than ten. The J gene is TRBJ2-3, the V gene TRBV4-3; possibly TRBD2 for D (5 bases). There are 15 residues in the CDR3. In germline, CDR1 is LGHNA, CDR2 YSLEER. V gave up 0 bases and J gave up 2 bases, with 9 bases separating them. CDR3 DNA sequence: TGCGCCAGCAGCCAAGATGCCGGGGTCACAGATACGCAGTATTTT. Protein product: CASSQDAGVTDTQYF.

The CDR3 is CASTPRRDIQETQYF. The CDR3 nucleotides are TGTGCCAGCACCCCGCGCCGGGACATACAAGAGACCCAGTACTTC. The V and J genes are TRBV28 and TRBJ2-5, with D tentatively TRBD1 (6 bases). V was trimmed by 7 bases and J by 2 bases, leaving 17 bases between them. Germline V CDR1 and CDR2: MDHEN, SYDVKM. The CDR3 totals 15 residues.

The gene calls are TRBV28 and TRBJ1-2; TRBD1 matches 8 bases. The CDR3 runs 18 residues. After removal of 5 bases from V and 0 bases from J, the junction contained 14 bases not matched to a gene. Looked up from germline, CDR1 is MDHEN and CDR2 is SYDVKM. The CDR3 DNA reads TGTGCCAGCAGTCAGGGGGCCCATCTGTACCGAGCTAACTATGGCTACACCTTC. Translation gives CASSQGAHLYRANYGYTF.

The chain carries TRBV9 and TRBJ1-3; 7 nucleotides match TRBD1. Per the germline V gene, CDR1 is SGDLS and CDR2 is YYNGEE. There are 15 residues in the CDR3. J was trimmed by 0 bases and V by 2 bases; bases with no gene match: 2. Written as DNA, the CDR3 is TGTGCCAGCAGCGTTCAGGGGGGCTCTGGAAACACCATATATTTT. Translated, it gives CASSVQGGSGNTIYF.

V usage is TRBV6-5 and J usage is TRBJ2-6; D gene unclear. The germline gives CDR1 MNHEY, CDR2 SVGAGI. CDR3 length: 15 amino acids. Trimming cost V 0 bases and J 0 bases, with 3 bases left between them. The CDR3 bases are TGTGCCAGCAGTTACTCTCACTCTGGGGCCAACGTCCTGACTTTC. It yields the protein CASSYSHSGANVLTF.

The V gene is TRBV30, the J gene TRBJ2-6, with 9 bases matching TRBD2. V shed 4 bases, J shed 0 bases, and the junction held 4 bases outside the gene matches. CDR3 size: 16 residues. CDR1 is GTSNPN and CDR2 is SVGIG in the germline V gene (reference sequence). The CDR3 sequence: CAWTSGDISGANVLTF. CDR3 nucleotide sequence: TGTGCCTGGACTAGCGGGGATATCTCTGGGGCCAACGTCCTGACTTTC.

V gene TRBV5-1 combines with J gene TRBJ2-7, with D possibly TRBD2 on 6 matching bases. The CDR3 is 15 amino acids. Germline values: CDR1 SGHRS, CDR2 YFSETQ. Trimming took off 4 bases at V and 3 bases at J, with 17 bases between the two ends. This CDR3 is CASSPGDGLSYEQYF. CDR3 nucleotide sequence: TGCGCCAGCAGCCCGGGGGACGGACTTAGCTACGAGCAGTACTTC.

The genes are TRBV5-1 and TRBJ1-6; 9 bases are shared with TRBD1. The J segment lost 7 bases and the V segment lost 3 bases, leaving 5 bases of the junction unmatched. The CDR3 sequence is 15 residues long. Germline V gene sequence: CDR1 SGHRS, CDR2 YFSETQ. DNA for the CDR3: TGCGCCAGCAGCTCGGCCGGACAGGGGAATTCACCCCTCCACTTT. Residues: CASSSAGQGNSPLHF.